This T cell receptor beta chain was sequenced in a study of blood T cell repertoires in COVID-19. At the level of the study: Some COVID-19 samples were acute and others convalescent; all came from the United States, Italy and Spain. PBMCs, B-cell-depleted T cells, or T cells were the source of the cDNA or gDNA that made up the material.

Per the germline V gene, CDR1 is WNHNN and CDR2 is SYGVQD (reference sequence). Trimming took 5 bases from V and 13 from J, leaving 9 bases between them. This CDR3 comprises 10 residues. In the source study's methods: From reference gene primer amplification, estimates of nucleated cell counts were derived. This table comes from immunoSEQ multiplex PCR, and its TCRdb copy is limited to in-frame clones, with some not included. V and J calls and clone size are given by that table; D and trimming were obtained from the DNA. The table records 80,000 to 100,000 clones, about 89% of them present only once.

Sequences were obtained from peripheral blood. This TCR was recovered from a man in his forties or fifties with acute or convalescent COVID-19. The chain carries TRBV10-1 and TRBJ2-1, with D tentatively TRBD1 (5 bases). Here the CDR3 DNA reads TGCGCCAGCAGTAAGGGGTCTCAGTTCTTC. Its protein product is CASSKGSQFF.